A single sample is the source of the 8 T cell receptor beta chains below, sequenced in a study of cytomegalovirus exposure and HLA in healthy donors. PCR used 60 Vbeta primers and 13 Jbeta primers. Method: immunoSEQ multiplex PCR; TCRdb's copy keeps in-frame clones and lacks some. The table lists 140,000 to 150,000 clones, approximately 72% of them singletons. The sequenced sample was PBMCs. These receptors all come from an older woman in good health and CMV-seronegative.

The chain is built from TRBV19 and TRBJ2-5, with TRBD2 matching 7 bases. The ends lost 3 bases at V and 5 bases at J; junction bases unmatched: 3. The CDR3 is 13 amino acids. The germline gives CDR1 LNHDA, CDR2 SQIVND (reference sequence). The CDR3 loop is CASSIAGVETQYF. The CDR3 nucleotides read TGTGCCAGTAGTATTGCGGGGGTCGAGACCCAGTACTTC.

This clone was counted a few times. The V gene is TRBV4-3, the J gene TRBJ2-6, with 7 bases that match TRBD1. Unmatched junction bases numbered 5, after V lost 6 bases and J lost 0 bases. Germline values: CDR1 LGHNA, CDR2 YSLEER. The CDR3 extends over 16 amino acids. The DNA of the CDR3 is TGCGCCAGCAGTAACAGGGGACGCTCTGGGGCCAACGTCCTGACTTTC. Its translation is CASSNRGRSGANVLTF.

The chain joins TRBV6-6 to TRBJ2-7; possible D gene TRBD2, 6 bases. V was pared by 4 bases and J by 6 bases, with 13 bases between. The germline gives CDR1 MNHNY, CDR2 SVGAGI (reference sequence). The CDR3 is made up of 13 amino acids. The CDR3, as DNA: TGTGCCAGCAGTTCCCTTCTGGGGGGCGAGCAGTACTTC. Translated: CASSSLLGGEQYF.

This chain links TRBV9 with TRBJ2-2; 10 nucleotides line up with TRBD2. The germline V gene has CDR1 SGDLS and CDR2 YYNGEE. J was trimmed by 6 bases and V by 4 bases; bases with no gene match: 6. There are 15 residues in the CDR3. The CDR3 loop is CASSTSGNVAGELFF. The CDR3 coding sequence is TGTGCCAGCAGCACTAGCGGGAACGTCGCCGGGGAGCTGTTTTTT.

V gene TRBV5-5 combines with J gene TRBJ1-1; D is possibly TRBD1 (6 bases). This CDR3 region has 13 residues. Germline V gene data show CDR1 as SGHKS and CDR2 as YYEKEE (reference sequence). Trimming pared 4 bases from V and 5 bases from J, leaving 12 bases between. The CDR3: CASSQTGSTEAFF. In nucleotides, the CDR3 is TGTGCCAGCAGCCAGACAGGATCTACTGAAGCTTTCTTT.

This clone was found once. The CDR3 sequence: CASSQDGRGLEAFF. The CDR3 DNA reads as TGTGCCAGCAGCCAAGATGGCAGGGGGCTTGAAGCTTTCTTT. V gene TRBV4-2 combines with J gene TRBJ1-1, with 8 bases identical to TRBD1. Germline loops: CDR1 LGHNA, CDR2 YNFKEQ. The CDR3 contains 14 residues. With V trimmed by 0 bases and J by 7 bases, 4 bases remained unmatched.

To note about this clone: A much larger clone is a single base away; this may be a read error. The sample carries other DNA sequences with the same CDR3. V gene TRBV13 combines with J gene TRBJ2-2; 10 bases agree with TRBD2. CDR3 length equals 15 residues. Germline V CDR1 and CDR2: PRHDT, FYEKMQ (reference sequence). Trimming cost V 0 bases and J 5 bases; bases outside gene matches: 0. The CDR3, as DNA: TGTGCCAGCAGCTTAGGACTAGCGGGGACCGGGGAGCTGTTTTTT. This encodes CASSLGLAGTGELFF.

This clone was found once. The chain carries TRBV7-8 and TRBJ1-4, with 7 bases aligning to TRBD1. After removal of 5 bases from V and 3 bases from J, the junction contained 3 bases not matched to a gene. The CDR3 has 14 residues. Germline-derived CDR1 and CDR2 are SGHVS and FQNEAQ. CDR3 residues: CASSRDSSNEKLFF. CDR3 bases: TGTGCCAGCAGCCGGGACAGCTCTAATGAAAAACTGTTTTTT.